A selection of T cell receptor beta chains follows, all from one sample in a study of shared clonotypes between healthy human individuals. The table came from immunoSEQ multiplex PCR; TCRdb's copy has only in-frame clones and leaves some out. The table records a few million clones, around nine tenths of them present only once. Sequenced sample: naive CD4+ T cells sorted from blood. The receptors were gathered from a man between 18 and 35 years old in good health. Both conserved end residues are part of each CDR3. Fields, in order: CDR3 length, D gene, V gene, clone size, J gene, CDR3 protein, CDR3 DNA. The D gene is left open where the match is weak. Some rows have no size entry. The others give once, few or many, or a class for an expanded clone.

18	.	TRBV19	.	TRBJ2-6	CASSIGSLEGGGANVLTF	TGTGCCAGTAGTATAGGCTCCCTGGAGGGAGGTGGGGCCAACGTCCTGACTTTC
16	.	TRBV18	once	TRBJ2-2	CASSPPGALGTGELFF	TGTGCCAGCTCACCGCCGGGCGCTCTGGGTACTGGGGAGCTGTTTTTT
14	TRBD1	TRBV4-1	.	TRBJ2-7	CASSQGTGDYEQYF	TGCGCCAGCAGCCAAGGGACAGGGGACTACGAGCAGTACTTC
17	TRBD2	TRBV19	.	TRBJ2-7	CASSIRGEKHYFYEQYF	TGTGCCAGTAGTATACGGGGGGAGAAGCATTATTTCTACGAGCAGTACTTC
13	TRBD2	TRBV2	once	TRBJ2-2	CASTTSNTGELFF	TGTGCCAGCACGACTAGCAACACCGGGGAGCTGTTTTTT
15	.	TRBV4-3	.	TRBJ2-7	CASSQGGRATYEQYF	TGCGCCAGCAGCCAGGGGGGGCGGGCAACCTACGAGCAGTACTTC
13	TRBD2	TRBV25-1	.	TRBJ2-7	CASMGLAGYEQYF	TGTGCCAGCATGGGACTAGCGGGTTACGAGCAGTACTTC
14	.	TRBV18	.	TRBJ1-1	CASSPPPGHTEAFF	TGTGCCAGCTCACCACCGCCAGGGCACACTGAAGCTTTCTTT
14	TRBD1	TRBV27	.	TRBJ1-4	CASSLYPGGEKLFF	TGTGCCAGCAGTTTATATCCAGGGGGTGAAAAACTGTTTTTT
14	.	TRBV7-2	.	TRBJ1-1	CASSLGRTGSEAFF	TGTGCCAGCAGCTTAGGAAGAACAGGGTCTGAAGCTTTCTTT
14	TRBD2	TRBV5-4	.	TRBJ2-7	CASSDRTSGYEQYF	TGTGCCAGCAGCGATCGGACTAGCGGCTACGAGCAGTACTTC
18	TRBD1	TRBV7-6	.	TRBJ2-6	CASSLEAGGATGANVLTF	TGTGCCAGCAGCTTAGAGGCAGGGGGCGCCACTGGGGCCAACGTCCTGACTTTC
14	.	TRBV28	.	TRBJ1-1	CASRPGLSPSEAFF	TGTGCCAGCAGACCCGGGCTATCCCCCTCTGAAGCTTTCTTT
14	TRBD1	TRBV6-1	.	TRBJ1-5	CASSLGQDGQPQHF	TGTGCCAGCAGCCTTGGACAGGACGGTCAGCCCCAGCATTTT
12	.	TRBV2	.	TRBJ2-5	CASNQGLETQYF	TGTGCCAGCAATCAGGGCTTGGAGACCCAGTACTTC
16	TRBD1	TRBV6-1	.	TRBJ1-1	CASSEALTGWFTEAFF	TGTGCCAGCAGTGAAGCCTTGACAGGGTGGTTCACTGAAGCTTTCTTT